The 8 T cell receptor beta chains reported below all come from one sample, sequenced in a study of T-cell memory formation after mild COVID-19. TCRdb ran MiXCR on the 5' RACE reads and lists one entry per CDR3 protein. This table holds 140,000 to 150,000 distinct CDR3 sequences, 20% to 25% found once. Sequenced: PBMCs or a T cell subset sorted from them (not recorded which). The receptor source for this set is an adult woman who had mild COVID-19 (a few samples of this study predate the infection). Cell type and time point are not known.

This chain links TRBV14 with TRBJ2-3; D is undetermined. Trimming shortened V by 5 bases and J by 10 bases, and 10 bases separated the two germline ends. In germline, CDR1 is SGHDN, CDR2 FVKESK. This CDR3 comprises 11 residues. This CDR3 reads CASSELSAQYF. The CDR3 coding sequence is TGTGCCAGCAGCGAACTGTCCGCGCAGTATTTT.

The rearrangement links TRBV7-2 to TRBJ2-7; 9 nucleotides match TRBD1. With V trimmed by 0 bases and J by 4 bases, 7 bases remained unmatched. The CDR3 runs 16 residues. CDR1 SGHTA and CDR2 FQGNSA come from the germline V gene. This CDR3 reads CASSLAGQGSSYEQYF. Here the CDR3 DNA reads TGTGCCAGCAGCTTAGCGGGACAGGGATCGTCATACGAGCAGTACTTC.

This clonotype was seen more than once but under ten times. CDR3 DNA sequence: TGTGCCAGCAGCTTAGGCCTGGCAACTAATGAAAAACTGTTTTTT. Its protein is CASSLGLATNEKLFF. The chain uses TRBV7-8 and TRBJ1-4; D gene uncertain. The V and J ends lost 1 base and 0 bases respectively, with 6 bases between them. CDR3 length: 15 residues. Per the germline V gene, CDR1 is SGHVS and CDR2 is FQNEAQ. Filled out from reference TRBV7-8 and TRBJ1-4, the complete variable domain reads GAGVSQSPRYKVAKRGQDVALRCDPISGHVSLFWYQQALGQGPEFLTYFQNEAQLDKSGLPSDRFFAERPEGSVSTLKIQRTQQEDSAVYLCASSLGLATNEKLFFGSGTQLSVL.

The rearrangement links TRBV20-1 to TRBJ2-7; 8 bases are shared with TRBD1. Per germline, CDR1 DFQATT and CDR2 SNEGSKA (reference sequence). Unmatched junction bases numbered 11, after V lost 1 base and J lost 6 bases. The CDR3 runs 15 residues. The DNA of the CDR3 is TGCAGTGCTAGAGGTCCCCGGACAGGGCCCGCCGAGCAGTACTTC. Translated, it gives CSARGPRTGPAEQYF.

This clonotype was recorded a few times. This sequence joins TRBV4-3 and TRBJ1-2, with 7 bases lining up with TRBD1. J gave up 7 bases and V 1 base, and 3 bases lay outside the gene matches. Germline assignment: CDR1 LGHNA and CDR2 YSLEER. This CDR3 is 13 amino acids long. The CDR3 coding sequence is TGCGCCAGCAGCCAAGGGGACAGTCCTGGCTACACCTTC. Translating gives CASSQGDSPGYTF.

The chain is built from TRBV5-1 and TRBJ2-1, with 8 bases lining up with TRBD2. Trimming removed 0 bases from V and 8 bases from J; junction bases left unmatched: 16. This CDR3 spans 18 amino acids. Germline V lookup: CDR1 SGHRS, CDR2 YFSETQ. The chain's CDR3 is CASSLGYGGGRQSDEQFF. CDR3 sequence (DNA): TGCGCCAGCAGCTTGGGGTATGGCGGCGGGAGGCAGTCGGATGAGCAGTTCTTC.

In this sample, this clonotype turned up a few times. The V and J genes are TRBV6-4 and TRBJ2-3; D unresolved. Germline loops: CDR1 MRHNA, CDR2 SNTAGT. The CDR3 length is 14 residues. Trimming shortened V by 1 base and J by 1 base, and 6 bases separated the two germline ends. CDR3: CASSDLPGTDTQYF. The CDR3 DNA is TGTGCCAGCAGTGACTTACCGGGCACAGATACGCAGTATTTT.

CDR3 amino acids: CASSSSGVETYEQYF. The CDR3 DNA reads TGTGCCAGCAGCTCCAGCGGGGTCGAGACCTACGAGCAGTACTTC. The V call is TRBV7-9, the J call TRBJ2-7, with 7 bases lining up with TRBD2. CDR3 length: 15 amino acids. Germline V gives CDR1 SEHNR, CDR2 FQNEAQ (reference sequence). Unmatched junction bases numbered 8, after V lost 4 bases and J lost 2 bases.